The 23 T cell receptor beta chains below come from one sample, sequenced in a study of cytomegalovirus exposure and HLA in healthy donors. The PCR had 60 Vbeta and 13 Jbeta primers. Assay: immunoSEQ multiplex PCR; the TCRdb copy retains only in-frame clones and omits some. The sample contains 85,000 to 100,000 clones, approximately 86% of which appear only once. The sample consisted of PBMCs. These receptors all stem from a man under 40 in good health and CMV-seropositive.

In this sample, this clone turned up a few times. The chain carries TRBV21-1 and TRBJ2-5; the table assigns TRBD2, which was not confirmed against the DNA. TRBV21-1 is tagged as a pseudogene. The CDR3 length is 14 residues. The CDR3 is CASSADYFQETQYF. In DNA form, the CDR3 reads TGTGCCAGCAGCGCTGACTACTTCCAAGAGACCCAGTACTTC.

The chain combines TRBV5-4 with TRBJ1-2; TRBD1 matches at 8 bases. CDR1 and CDR2 (germline): SGHNT, YYREEE (reference sequence). V shed 0 bases and J 4 bases; nucleotides not matched to a gene: 2. There are 14 residues in the CDR3. The CDR3 region is CASSLEDRGYGYTF. CDR3 sequence (DNA): TGTGCCAGCAGCTTGGAAGACAGGGGCTATGGCTACACCTTC.

V and J are TRBV5-6 and TRBJ2-5, with 12 bases matching TRBD1. CDR3 length: 15 amino acids. Germline V lookup: CDR1 SGHDT, CDR2 YYEEEE. J lost 5 bases, V lost 4 bases, and 6 bases had no gene match. The CDR3 sequence is CASSPGQGAAETQYF. DNA of the CDR3: TGTGCCAGCAGCCCGGGACAGGGGGCGGCGGAGACCCAGTACTTC.

The chain employs TRBV2 and TRBJ2-5, with 7 nucleotides matching TRBD1. This CDR3 is 13 amino acids long. Germline loops: CDR1 SNHLY, CDR2 FYNNEI. The V gene end was trimmed by 3 bases and the J gene end by 5 bases; junction bases not matched to a gene: 3. The CDR3 region has the DNA TGTGCCAGCAGTGACAGGGGGACGGAGACCCAGTACTTC. It encodes CASSDRGTETQYF.

The CDR3 DNA is TGCGCCAGCAGCTTGCCGAGCAACTACGAGCAGTACTTC. It specifies CASSLPSNYEQYF. This chain uses TRBV5-1 with TRBJ2-7; no firm D call. V shed 1 base and J shed 3 bases, with 8 bases lying between them. The CDR3 loop spans 13 amino acids. The germline V gene encodes CDR1 SGHRS and CDR2 YFSETQ.

CDR3 sequence: CASSLRPGLAGVIVDTQYF. The DNA of the CDR3 is TGTGCCAGCAGCTTAAGACCGGGACTAGCGGGAGTGATTGTAGATACGCAGTATTTT. The chain links TRBV5-4 to TRBJ2-3; 14 nucleotides match TRBD2. Germline values: CDR1 SGHNT, CDR2 YYREEE (reference sequence). The length of the CDR3 is 19 residues. The V and J ends lost 2 bases and 5 bases, in that order; junction bases with no gene match: 13. The whole variable domain, filled in from reference TRBV5-4 and TRBJ2-3, reads ETGVTQSPTHLIKTRGQQVTLRCSSQSGHNTVSWYQQALGQGPQFIFQYYREEENGRGNFPPRFSGLQFPNYSSELNVNALELDDSALYLCASSLRPGLAGVIVDTQYFGPGTRLTVL.

The sample holds one count of this clone. The chain uses TRBV28 and TRBJ2-6; D is possibly TRBD2 (5 bases). The CDR3 covers 15 residues. V was pared by 1 base and J by 2 bases, with 6 bases between. The germline gives CDR1 MDHEN, CDR2 SYDVKM. CDR3 in DNA: TGTGCCAGCAGTTTATCGGGGACTGGGGCCAACGTCCTGACTTTC. Translating gives CASSLSGTGANVLTF.

The gene calls are TRBV18 and TRBJ1-4, with D perhaps matching TRBD1 (5 bases). Germline V gene sequence: CDR1 KGHSH, CDR2 LQKENI. Trimming left V 1 base short and J 8 bases short, with 11 bases between. CDR3 length: 14 amino acids. The CDR3 nucleotides are TGTGCCAGCTCACCACTCTCGGGGGAGGAAAAACTGTTTTTT. Translation: CASSPLSGEEKLFF.

This chain links TRBV6-1 with TRBJ2-7; 8 bases map to TRBD1. There are 13 residues in the CDR3. Trimming removed 7 bases from V and 4 bases from J; junction bases left unmatched: 6. Germline-derived CDR1 and CDR2 are MNHNS and SASEGT. CDR3 coding DNA: TGTGCCAGCACACCAGGGGGCCTGTACGAGCAGTACTTC. This codes for CASTPGGLYEQYF.

This CDR3 is CASSVAGTSGYNEQFF. CDR3 DNA: TGTGCCAGCAGCGTAGCTGGGACTAGCGGATACAATGAGCAGTTCTTC. V and J are TRBV9 and TRBJ2-1; 11 bases are a match to TRBD2. In germline, CDR1 is SGDLS, CDR2 YYNGEE. The CDR3 loop spans 16 amino acids. V was pared by 0 bases and J by 4 bases, with 3 bases of the junction left unmatched.

The rearrangement links TRBV28 to TRBJ2-7, with D possibly being TRBD2 (7 bases). V was pared by 4 bases and J by 3 bases, with 16 bases between. This CDR3 spans 15 amino acids. CDR1 is MDHEN, CDR2 SYDVKM, per germline. In DNA, the CDR3 is TGTGCCAGCAGTTCCCCCCCGGGGGGCGTCTACGAGCAGTACTTC. Its protein is CASSSPPGGVYEQYF.

The rearrangement uses TRBV5-1 and TRBJ2-3; the D is unclear. The V end lost 0 bases, the J end lost 6 bases, and 8 bases lay between the germline ends. The CDR3 spans 13 residues. Germline lookup yields CDR1 SGHRS and CDR2 YFSETQ. CDR3 sequence: CASSLGGADTQYF. In DNA form, the CDR3 reads TGCGCCAGCAGCTTGGGCGGAGCGGATACGCAGTATTTT.

The chain combines TRBV19 with TRBJ2-7, with 14 nucleotides matching TRBD2. Per germline, CDR1 LNHDA and CDR2 SQIVND (reference sequence). V lost 5 bases, J lost 5 bases, and 5 bases stayed unmatched. There are 15 residues in the CDR3. This chain's CDR3 is CASSETSGRADEQYF. The CDR3 DNA reads as TGTGCCAGTAGTGAGACTAGCGGGAGGGCCGACGAGCAGTACTTC.

CDR3 region: CASSSFRGSYEQYF. Here the CDR3 DNA reads TGTGCCAGCAGTTCCTTTCGGGGGAGCTACGAGCAGTACTTC. This sequence joins TRBV6-5 and TRBJ2-7; a weak D match, TRBD2 (6 bases). CDR3 length: 14 amino acids. V was cut by 4 bases and J by 3 bases, with 13 bases left in between. The germline V gene has CDR1 MNHEY and CDR2 SVGAGI.

This clone was counted only a few times. The chain carries TRBV27 and TRBJ1-4; D is uncertain. V gave up 6 bases and J gave up 7 bases, with 15 bases separating them. This CDR3 is 14 amino acids long. The germline CDR1 and CDR2 sequences are MNHEY and SMNVEV (reference sequence). The DNA for the CDR3 is TGTGCCAGCAGAAACTGGGAGTATGGTGAAAAACTGTTTTTT. The encoded protein is CASRNWEYGEKLFF.

This clone has only one observation. The gene calls are TRBV12-5 and TRBJ2-1; 10 positions agree with TRBD1. The germline CDR1 and CDR2 sequences are LGHNT and FRNRAP. The CDR3 extends over 15 amino acids. Unmatched junction bases numbered 6, after V lost 6 bases and J lost 4 bases. The CDR3 region has the DNA TGTGCTAGTGGCCTGGGACAGGGGAAATACAATGAGCAGTTCTTC. Translating it yields CASGLGQGKYNEQFF.

The chain recombines TRBV28 with TRBJ1-2, with D maybe TRBD1 (5 bases). In germline, CDR1 is MDHEN, CDR2 SYDVKM. The CDR3 loop spans 12 amino acids. V lost 4 bases and J lost 4, with 7 bases in between. CDR3 in DNA: TGTGCCAGCAGTTCCGGGGGCTATGGCTACACCTTC. Translation: CASSSGGYGYTF.

The rearrangement uses TRBV6-1 and TRBJ1-5; 8 bases map to TRBD1. The CDR3 is 15 amino acids. The V segment lost 4 bases and the J segment 3 bases; nucleotides outside the gene matches: 5. Germline V gene data show CDR1 as MNHNS and CDR2 as SASEGT. CDR3 in DNA: TGTGCCAGCAGTGTTGGGGACAGGTACAATCAGCCCCAGCATTTT. Its translation: CASSVGDRYNQPQHF.

The chain links TRBV27 to TRBJ1-1; the match to TRBD1 covers 8 bases. J lost 1 base, V lost 8 bases, and 6 bases had no gene match. CDR3 length: 14 residues. Germline V lookup: CDR1 MNHEY, CDR2 SMNVEV (reference sequence). The CDR3 nucleotides are TGTGCCAGCTGCAACAGGGGGTGGAACACTGAAGCTTTCTTT. The encoded protein is CASCNRGWNTEAFF.

This chain links TRBV6-1 with TRBJ2-3; a possible D gene is TRBD2 (6 bases). Germline CDR1 reads MNHNS; CDR2 reads SASEGT. CDR3 length: 15 residues. V was pared by 4 bases and J by 0 bases, with 11 bases between. The CDR3 protein is CASSVERASTDTQYF. The CDR3 DNA reads TGTGCCAGCAGTGTGGAGCGGGCGAGCACAGATACGCAGTATTTT.

On this clone: The sample contains more than one DNA sequence encoding this CDR3. The genes are TRBV5-1 and TRBJ1-4; 8 bases match TRBD1. Germline CDR1 reads SGHRS; CDR2 reads YFSETQ. The CDR3 extends over 16 amino acids. V lost 1 base and J lost 7; bases outside the gene matches: 9. CDR3 DNA: TGCGCCAGCAGCTTGCTAGGACAGGGTGTGGGTGAAAAACTGTTTTTT. Encoded protein: CASSLLGQGVGEKLFF.

This clone was detected only a few times. This sequence joins TRBV10-3 and TRBJ2-1; weak D call: TRBD2 (6 bases). CDR3 length equals 16 residues. Per germline, CDR1 ENHRY and CDR2 SYGVKD. V lost 3 bases to trimming and J lost 0 bases, with 12 bases between them. As DNA, the CDR3 is TGTGCCATCAGTGACATCTACGGGAGCTCCTACAATGAGCAGTTCTTC. Its protein is CAISDIYGSSYNEQFF.

The CDR3 DNA reads TGTGCCAGTTCCCAATCACCGGGACATTACCAAGAGACCCAGTACTTC. Protein sequence: CASSQSPGHYQETQYF. This chain links TRBV19 with TRBJ2-5; D possibly corresponds to TRBD1 (6 bases). Trimming removed 8 bases from V and 0 bases from J, with 19 bases in between. The germline gives CDR1 LNHDA, CDR2 SQIVND (reference sequence). The CDR3 covers 16 residues.